This TCR beta chain came from a study of cytomegalovirus exposure and HLA in healthy donors. Germline CDR1 reads KGHSH; CDR2 reads LQKENI. The V gene end was trimmed by 3 bases and the J gene end by 6 bases; junction bases not matched to a gene: 10. This CDR3 is built from 15 residues. This PCR relied on a set of 60 Vbeta primers and 13 Jbeta primers. This table comes from immunoSEQ multiplex PCR, and its TCRdb copy is limited to in-frame clones, with some not included. Of about 140,000 clones listed, about 82% were seen once; the top ten hold about 4.5%. The gene calls are TRBV18 and TRBJ2-7; 8 positions match TRBD2. The TCR comes from a young man in good health. The specimen was PBMCs. CDR3 nucleotide sequence: TGTGCCAGCTCACCTCCCGGGACTAGGGCTGGCGAGCAGTACTTC. Translated: CASSPPGTRAGEQYF.